This record looks at one T cell receptor beta chain sequence and its context. No cognate antigen has been identified for it. No clone much larger than this one lies a single base away; base qualities are absent. The CDR3 goes from the cysteine to the phenylalanine over 16 residues. Just CDR3 DNA is preserved here, 48 bases in frame from base 1. V is cut by 6 bases and J by 0 bases, and the space between the germline ends is 12 bases. CDR1 and CDR2, per the germline V gene, are MNHNS and SASEGT. Genomic DNA was extracted with the Qiagen DNeasy kit from unsorted PBMCs and from negatively selected CD4+ and CD8+ fractions. TCR beta CDR3 regions were amplified by immunoSEQ multiplex PCR using primers annealing to V and J segments. A synthetic immune receptor repertoire was used to minimize amplification bias, and remaining bias was computationally removed after sequencing. The study's processing was this. Custom Python scripts were used to quantify repertoire diversity as the Shannon entropy index. The unsorted, CD4+ and CD8+ repertoires were each analyzed separately, with the exception of combined analyses, where CD4+ and CD8+ sequences were merged in silico. Clonal expansion was defined as a frequency increase of at least 2-fold after treatment compared with C1D1, and clones undetected at baseline were assigned a pseudocount of 0.5. Clones with 0 or 1 copy at C1D1 were defined as singleton clones, while clones with 2 or more copies were defined as non-singleton clones. Clones expanded in unsorted samples were labelled as CD4+, CD8+ or unknown by matching protein sequences in sorted samples from the same patient. Wilcoxon tests on paired samples were used to test changes in diversity from C1D1 to C4D1. What TCRdb holds here is the immuneACCESS table cut down to in-frame rearrangements. Part of the clones is not present; checked against another copy, under half of the missing clones reflect an unresolved V gene, and the others are unexplained. The V and J calls and clone size are taken from that table; D and trimming were inferred from the DNA. This sample is represented by around 13,000 clones; about 90% of them were singletons. Approximately 0.87% of the sample is taken by the ten largest.

Sample time point, as interpreted from the label and publication: cycle 4 day 1 (C4D1), after five to seven weeks of nivolumab. All trial patients had relapsed after autologous stem cell transplantation, with cohorts A, B and C differing in prior brentuximab vedotin exposure. Using a Miltenyi CD4+ T cell isolation kit, CD4+ T cells were purified from thawed PBMCs through magnetic negative selection. The trial cohort included fewer than 60 patients with relapsed/refractory classical Hodgkin lymphoma, and each patient had a best overall response of complete response, partial response or progressive disease. Single-agent nivolumab was administered to trial patients in the multi-cohort phase II CheckMate 205 trial. Best overall response was determined by an independent review committee according to the 2007 International Working Group response criteria. Trial PBMCs were obtained immediately prior to nivolumab initiation (C1D1) and on therapy at cycle 2 day 1 and cycle 4 day 1. Peripheral blood was collected in 8 mL Vacutainer Cell Preparation Tubes, from which PBMCs were isolated by centrifugation and then cryopreserved. Purified CD4+ and CD8+ fractions were prepared only for cases in which an additional PBMC sample was available. Magnetically labelled cells were removed on LS columns in a quadroMACS separator, and the flow-through was retained as the purified fraction.

The data stem from a study of PD-1 blockade in classical Hodgkin lymphoma (dated by TCRdb to 2020 to 2021). Notes on the research overall: Nivolumab dosing was 3 mg/kg intravenously every 2 weeks, continuing until either disease progression or unacceptable toxicity. The study used CyTOF and TCR beta sequencing to define a peripheral blood immune signature of response to PD-1 blockade in classical Hodgkin lymphoma.

What the authors observed across the whole study: Trial patients with a complete response had baseline diversity similar to that of newly diagnosed patients, while partial responders and progressors had significantly lower diversity. A significant rise by C4D1 was seen in CD4+ but not CD8+ TCR diversity (p=0.0027 vs p=0.16), with the rise being most apparent in complete responders (p=0.02). Only a single clinical trial cohort was studied, and what caused the repertoire differences, possibly disease activity or prior therapy, remained undefined. Lower diversity was seen in patients whose nivolumab began less than 1 year after ASCT, and these patients were left out of later analyses so that immune reconstitution would not confound the results. Newly diagnosed patients were reported to have lower baseline TCR diversity than healthy donors, and relapsed/refractory patients were reported to have lower baseline TCR diversity still.

The rearranged chain carries TRBV6-1 and TRBJ2-6; there is no confident call for the D gene. This material consisted of CD4+ T cells from blood, taken before the fourth cycle of nivolumab. The sequence was obtained from a human donor with classical Hodgkin lymphoma. DNA sequence: TGTGCCAGCAGAGAAAACACTTACTCTGGGGCCAACGTCCTGACTTTC. Its protein product is CASRENTYSGANVLTF.